These 26 T cell receptor beta chains share one sample of origin, sequenced in a study of blood T cell repertoires in COVID-19. The table came from immunoSEQ multiplex PCR; TCRdb's copy has only in-frame clones and leaves some out. The sample lists approximately 340,000 clones; approximately 86% were seen once. Sequenced material: peripheral blood. These TCRs come from a young man with COVID-19, enrolled during active disease.

The genes are TRBV7-2 and TRBJ1-3; 7 bases agree with TRBD1. The V gene's germline CDR1 is SGHTA and CDR2 FQGNSA. The CDR3 contains 15 residues. Trimming at V came to 5 bases and at J to 0 bases, leaving 4 bases not matched to a gene. The CDR3 DNA follows: TGTGCCAGCAGCCTAACAGGGGTCTCTGGAAACACCATATATTTT. This encodes CASSLTGVSGNTIYF.

The chain employs TRBV6-5 and TRBJ1-2, with 10 bases that match TRBD1. With V trimmed by 6 bases and J by 11 bases, 9 bases remained unmatched. This CDR3 is 13 amino acids long. Looked up from germline, CDR1 is MNHEY and CDR2 is SVGAGI. The CDR3 region has the DNA TGTGCCAGCAGAGATGGGACAGGGGCTCCTTACACCTTC. Protein sequence: CASRDGTGAPYTF.

The chain joins TRBV28 to TRBJ2-3; 8 bases agree with TRBD2. Germline V gene sequence: CDR1 MDHEN, CDR2 SYDVKM. The CDR3 covers 14 residues. With V trimmed by 7 bases and J by 5 bases, 8 bases remained unmatched. DNA for the CDR3: TGTGCCAGCACCTCCAGCGGGAGACGAGATACGCAGTATTTT. This encodes CASTSSGRRDTQYF.

The gene calls are TRBV24-1 and TRBJ1-5; a possible D gene is TRBD1 (5 bases). V shed 4 bases and J shed 4 bases, with 10 bases lying between them. Germline-derived CDR1 and CDR2 are KGHDR and SFDVKD. The CDR3 contains 14 residues. The CDR3 sequence is CATSEGLTNQPQHF. CDR3 DNA sequence: TGTGCCACCAGTGAGGGACTCACTAATCAGCCCCAGCATTTT.

The rearrangement uses TRBV4-2 and TRBJ2-1; perhaps TRBD1 as D (5 bases). The CDR3 runs to 14 residues. Between the trimmed V and J ends, which lost 2 bases and 3 bases, there was a span of 8 bases. The germline V gene has CDR1 LGHNA and CDR2 YNFKEQ. The CDR3 DNA follows: TGTGCCAGCAGCCAACCTGGACACTACAATGAGCAGTTCTTC. Its translation is CASSQPGHYNEQFF.

Only a few counts were recorded for this clone. V gene TRBV10-2 combines with J gene TRBJ2-7, with D possibly matching TRBD1 (5 bases). The CDR3 runs to 14 residues. From germline, CDR1 is WSHSY and CDR2 SAAADI. With 9 bases removed from V and 0 bases from J, the gap between germline ends came to 15 bases. The CDR3 bases are TGCGCCAGTAGTAAGGGGTTAAGCTCCTACGAGCAGTACTTC. Its translation: CASSKGLSSYEQYF.

The chain uses TRBV5-1 and TRBJ2-1, with TRBD1 matching over 11 bases. The V and J ends lost 5 bases and 7 bases, in that order; junction bases with no gene match: 5. The CDR3 runs to 14 residues. Germline CDR1 reads SGHRS; CDR2 reads YFSETQ. CDR3 sequence (DNA): TGCGCCAGCAGTCCCGGGACAGGGGGGAATGAGCAGTTCTTC. It translates to CASSPGTGGNEQFF.

The chain combines TRBV18 with TRBJ2-1; 9 nucleotides agree with TRBD1. The length of the CDR3 is 15 residues. The germline CDR1 and CDR2 sequences are KGHSH and LQKENI. Trimming at V came to 4 bases and at J to 6 bases, leaving 7 bases not matched to a gene. CDR3 amino acids: CASSLGQGGFNEQFF. Written as DNA, the CDR3 is TGTGCCAGCTCACTGGGACAGGGAGGTTTCAATGAGCAGTTCTTC.

This rearrangement joins TRBV19 to TRBJ2-1; D perhaps matches TRBD1 (5 bases). The CDR3 covers 15 residues. V dropped 1 base and J dropped 0 bases, with 7 bases sitting between them. Germline CDR1 and CDR2: LNHDA and SQIVND (reference sequence). The CDR3: CASSIVQGSYNEQFF. In DNA, the CDR3 is TGTGCCAGTAGTATAGTGCAGGGCTCCTACAATGAGCAGTTCTTC.

This chain links TRBV7-9 with TRBJ2-1; tentative D call: TRBD2 (5 bases). With 5 bases removed from V and 8 bases from J, the gap between germline ends came to 19 bases. The CDR3 totals 15 residues. CDR1 and CDR2 from the germline V gene are SEHNR and FQNEAQ (reference sequence). DNA for the CDR3: TGTGCCAGCAGCCCTAGGCGGGTAAACTCTCATGAGCAGTTCTTC. It translates to CASSPRRVNSHEQFF. Variable domain in full (rest from reference TRBV7-9 and TRBJ2-1): DTGVSQNPRHKITKRGQNVTFRCDPISEHNRLYWYRQTLGQGPEFLTYFQNEAQLEKSRLLSDRFSAERPKGSFSTLEIQRTEQGDSAMYLCASSPRRVNSHEQFFGPGTRLTVL.

V is TRBV5-1 and J is TRBJ2-4, with TRBD2 matching over 14 bases. J was trimmed by 0 bases and V by 3 bases; bases with no gene match: 14. Germline V gene sequence: CDR1 SGHRS, CDR2 YFSETQ. The CDR3 extends over 21 amino acids. In DNA form, the CDR3 reads TGCGCCAGCAGCTCAACGACTAGCGGGGGGGCAAGTGCTCTAGCCAAAAACATTCAGTACTTC. Amino acid sequence: CASSSTTSGGASALAKNIQYF.

Here the CDR3 reads CSVQGLAGVETQYF. The DNA for the CDR3 is TGCAGCGTTCAGGGATTAGCGGGAGTGGAGACCCAGTACTTC. The chain couples TRBV29-1 to TRBJ2-5; 9 nucleotides align to TRBD2. The V segment lost 5 bases and the J segment 5 bases; nucleotides outside the gene matches: 9. This CDR3 is 14 amino acids long. CDR1 and CDR2 (germline): SQVTM, ANQGSEA.

The chain employs TRBV2 and TRBJ2-5; 14 nucleotides match TRBD2. Germline V gene sequence: CDR1 SNHLY, CDR2 FYNNEI. The CDR3 runs to 15 residues. J gave up 3 bases and V 6 bases, and 3 bases lay outside the gene matches. The chain's CDR3 is CASRTSGGAEETQYF. The DNA for the CDR3 is TGTGCCAGCAGGACTAGCGGGGGGGCGGAAGAGACCCAGTACTTC.

This chain links TRBV28 with TRBJ2-2, with a weak D call TRBD2 (7 bases). This CDR3 is 12 amino acids long. Trimming left V 8 bases short and J 13 bases short, with 17 bases between. Germline-derived CDR1 and CDR2 are MDHEN and SYDVKM. The CDR3 nucleotides are TGTGCCAGCCGAACGGGGGGCGAAGGGCTGTTTTTT. Translated, it gives CASRTGGEGLFF.

V and J are TRBV5-1 and TRBJ2-7; TRBD1 matches at 8 bases. Germline V gene lookup returns CDR1 SGHRS and CDR2 YFSETQ. V was pared by 4 bases and J by 0 bases, with 6 bases of the junction left unmatched. The CDR3 is made up of 15 amino acids. CDR3 sequence (DNA): TGCGCCAGCAGCCCTCGACAGGGGAGCTCCTACGAGCAGTACTTC. Its protein product is CASSPRQGSSYEQYF.

The sample holds a few counts of this clone. The gene calls are TRBV4-3 and TRBJ2-2; TRBD2 agrees at 8 bases. CDR1 LGHNA and CDR2 YSLEER come from the germline V gene. This CDR3 is 15 amino acids long. The junction had 6 bases not matched to a gene; V was cut back by 6 bases and J by 3 bases. For the CDR3, the DNA is TGCGCCAGCAGACAACTGACTAGCGACACCGGGGAGCTGTTTTTT. This encodes CASRQLTSDTGELFF.

This rearrangement joins TRBV7-2 to TRBJ1-3; maybe TRBD1 (5 bases). The V end lost 5 bases, the J end lost 0 bases, and 14 bases lay between the germline ends. The CDR3 covers 16 residues. Looked up from germline, CDR1 is SGHTA and CDR2 is FQGNSA. The CDR3 spells CASSAAVTASGNTIYF. CDR3 nucleotides: TGTGCCAGCAGCGCCGCCGTGACAGCCTCTGGAAACACCATATATTTT.

The chain uses TRBV4-3 and TRBJ2-1, with 12 positions matching TRBD1. The CDR3 is made up of 15 amino acids. After removal of 5 bases from V and 4 bases from J, the junction contained 3 bases not matched to a gene. Germline V CDR1 and CDR2: LGHNA, YSLEER. CDR3 amino acids: CASSGDRGQYNEQFF. CDR3 nucleotides: TGCGCCAGCAGCGGGGACAGGGGGCAGTACAATGAGCAGTTCTTC.

This clone was detected only once. The chain is built from TRBV28 and TRBJ2-1; 8 bases agree with TRBD2. Germline-derived CDR1 and CDR2 are MDHEN and SYDVKM. This CDR3 is 15 amino acids long. The V segment lost 7 bases and the J segment 3 bases; nucleotides outside the gene matches: 8. The CDR3 DNA sequence: TGTGCCAGCACATCTAGCGGGCTGTTCTACAATGAGCAGTTCTTC. Translation: CASTSSGLFYNEQFF.

The chain is built from TRBV25-1 and TRBJ1-6; D is possibly TRBD1 (6 bases). The CDR3 spans 13 residues. Looked up from germline, CDR1 is MGHDK and CDR2 is SYGVNS. The V gene lost 6 bases and the J gene lost 7 bases, with 10 bases spanning the gap. The CDR3 coding sequence is TGTGCCAGCAGAGAAACAGGGAATTCACCCCTCCACTTT. Its protein product is CASRETGNSPLHF.

The J gene is TRBJ1-4, the V gene TRBV11-2; perhaps TRBD1 as D (5 bases). V lost 4 bases to trimming and J lost 6 bases, with 12 bases between them. Per the germline V gene, CDR1 is SGHAT and CDR2 is FQNNGV. CDR3 length equals 14 residues. The CDR3 region is CASSYRWGDEKLFF. As DNA, the CDR3 is TGTGCCAGCAGCTACCGTTGGGGGGATGAAAAACTGTTTTTT.

The chain recombines TRBV28 with TRBJ2-3; D is unclear. CDR3 size: 14 residues. Trimming cost V 7 bases and J 0 bases, with 11 bases left between them. Looked up from germline, CDR1 is MDHEN and CDR2 is SYDVKM. Here the CDR3 reads CASKEYTSTDTQYF. The DNA for the CDR3 is TGTGCCAGCAAAGAGTATACTAGCACAGATACGCAGTATTTT.

The rearrangement joins TRBV24-1 to TRBJ2-3; D is uncertain. The V gene lost 1 base and the J gene lost 3 bases, with 10 bases spanning the gap. This CDR3 has 15 amino acids. CDR1 KGHDR and CDR2 SFDVKD come from the germline V gene. The CDR3 here is CATSDFARATDTQYF. CDR3 in DNA: TGTGCCACCAGTGATTTCGCGAGAGCAACAGATACGCAGTATTTT.

The V gene is TRBV3-1 (or the pseudogene TRBV3-2), the J gene TRBJ1-4; the match to TRBD1 covers 8 bases. Trimming cost V 3 bases and J 6 bases; bases outside gene matches: 3. Germline values: CDR1 LGHDT, CDR2 YNNKEL (reference sequence). The CDR3 loop spans 14 amino acids. The CDR3 DNA sequence: TGTGCCAGCAGCCAGCAGGGGGCAGATGAAAAACTGTTTTTT. It specifies CASSQQGADEKLFF.

The chain carries TRBV4-2 and TRBJ2-5, with a tentative D call TRBD2 (6 bases). Trimming cost V 4 bases and J 0 bases, with 15 bases left between them. The CDR3 is 16 residues long. The V gene's germline CDR1 is LGHNA and CDR2 YNFKEQ. Here the CDR3 reads CASSLALGGDQETQYF. DNA of the CDR3: TGTGCCAGCAGCCTCGCTCTAGGCGGGGACCAAGAGACCCAGTACTTC.

The DNA for the CDR3 is TGTGCCAGCAGCCTTACTAGCGGGCCCCCCAATGAGCAGTTCTTC. Translation gives CASSLTSGPPNEQFF. The chain carries TRBV7-9 and TRBJ2-1; 9 nucleotides align to TRBD2. The V segment lost 5 bases and the J segment 6 bases; nucleotides outside the gene matches: 8. Germline CDR1 SEHNR, CDR2 FQNEAQ (reference sequence). CDR3 length: 15 amino acids.